This T cell receptor (beta chain) comes out of a study of Tregs in tolerant kidney transplant recipients. Findings of the study overall: Expanding Tregs on activated donor B cells appeared to best identify donor-specific TCRbeta clones.

From germline, CDR1 is SGHRS and CDR2 YFSETQ. Trimming removed 0 bases from V and 5 bases from J; junction bases left unmatched: 4. The CDR3 contains 14 residues. Only in-frame clones appear in the TCRdb table, and some are missing; sequencing was by immunoSEQ multiplex PCR. The sample includes 75,000 to 95,000 clones, more than 90% of them seen just once. As concerns this clone: Its antigen is unknown.

Sample: CD8+ T cells from blood. This TCR was recovered from a human donor in good health. The chain uses TRBV5-1 and TRBJ1-2; 7 bases fit TRBD1. The CDR3 is CASSLGDRTYGYTF. The CDR3 region has the DNA TGCGCCAGCAGCTTGGGGGACAGAACGTATGGCTACACCTTC.